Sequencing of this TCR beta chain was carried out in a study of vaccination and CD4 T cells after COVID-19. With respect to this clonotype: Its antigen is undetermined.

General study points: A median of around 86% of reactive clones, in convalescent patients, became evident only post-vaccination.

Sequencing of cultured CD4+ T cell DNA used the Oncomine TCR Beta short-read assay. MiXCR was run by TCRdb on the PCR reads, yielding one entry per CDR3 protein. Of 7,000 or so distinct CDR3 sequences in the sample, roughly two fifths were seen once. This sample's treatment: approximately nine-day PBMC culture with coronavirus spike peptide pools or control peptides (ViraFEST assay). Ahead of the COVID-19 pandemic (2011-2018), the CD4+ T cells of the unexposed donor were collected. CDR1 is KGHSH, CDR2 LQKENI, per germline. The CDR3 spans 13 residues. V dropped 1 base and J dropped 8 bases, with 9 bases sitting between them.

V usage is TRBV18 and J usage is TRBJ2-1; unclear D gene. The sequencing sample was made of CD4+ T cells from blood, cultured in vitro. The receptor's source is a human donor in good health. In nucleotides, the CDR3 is TGTGCCAGCTCACCACTCTCGACCGATGAGCAGTTCTTC. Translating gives CASSPLSTDEQFF.